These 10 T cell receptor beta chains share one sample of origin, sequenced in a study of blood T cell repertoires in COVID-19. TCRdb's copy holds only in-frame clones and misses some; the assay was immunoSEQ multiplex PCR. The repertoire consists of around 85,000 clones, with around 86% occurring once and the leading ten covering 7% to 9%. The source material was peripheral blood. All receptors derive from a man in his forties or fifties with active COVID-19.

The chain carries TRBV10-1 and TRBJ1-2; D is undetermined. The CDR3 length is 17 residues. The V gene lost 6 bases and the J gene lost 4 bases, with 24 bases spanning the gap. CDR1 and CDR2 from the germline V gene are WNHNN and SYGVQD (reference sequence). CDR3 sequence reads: CASRVTQFLKSPYGYTF. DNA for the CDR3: TGCGCCAGCAGGGTCACTCAATTCCTCAAGAGCCCCTATGGCTACACCTTC.

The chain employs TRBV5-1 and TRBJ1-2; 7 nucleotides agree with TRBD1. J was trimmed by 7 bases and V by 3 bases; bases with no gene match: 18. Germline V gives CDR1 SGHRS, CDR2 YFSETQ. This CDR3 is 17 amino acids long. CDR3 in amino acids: CASSSDRNNLLVGGYTF. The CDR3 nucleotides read TGCGCCAGCAGCTCGGACAGGAATAATCTTCTAGTAGGTGGCTACACCTTC.

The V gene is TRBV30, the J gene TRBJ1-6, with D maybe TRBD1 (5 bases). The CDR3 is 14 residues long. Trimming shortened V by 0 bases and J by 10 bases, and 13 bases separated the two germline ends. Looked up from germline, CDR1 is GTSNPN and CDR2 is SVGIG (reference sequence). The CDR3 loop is CAWSVNQGGSPLHF. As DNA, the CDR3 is TGTGCCTGGAGTGTAAATCAGGGCGGCTCACCCCTCCACTTT.

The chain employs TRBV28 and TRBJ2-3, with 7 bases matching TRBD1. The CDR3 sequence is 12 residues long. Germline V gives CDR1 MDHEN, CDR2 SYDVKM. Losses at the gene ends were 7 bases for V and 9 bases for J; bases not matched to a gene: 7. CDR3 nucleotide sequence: TGTGCCAGCACCAAAGAACAGGGGACGCAGTATTTT. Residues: CASTKEQGTQYF.

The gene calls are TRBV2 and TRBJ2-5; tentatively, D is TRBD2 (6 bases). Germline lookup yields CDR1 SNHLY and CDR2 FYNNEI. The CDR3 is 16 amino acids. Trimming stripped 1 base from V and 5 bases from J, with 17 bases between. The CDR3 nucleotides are TGTGCCAGCAGTGAAGGGGCGGGAACAAATAGGGAGACCCAGTACTTC. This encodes CASSEGAGTNRETQYF.

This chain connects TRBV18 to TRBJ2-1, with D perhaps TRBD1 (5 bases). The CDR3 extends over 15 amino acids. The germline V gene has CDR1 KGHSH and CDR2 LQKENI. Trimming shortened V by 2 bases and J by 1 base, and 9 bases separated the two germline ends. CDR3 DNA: TGTGCCAGCTCACCAAGTCAGGGTTCCTACAATGAGCAGTTCTTC. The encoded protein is CASSPSQGSYNEQFF.

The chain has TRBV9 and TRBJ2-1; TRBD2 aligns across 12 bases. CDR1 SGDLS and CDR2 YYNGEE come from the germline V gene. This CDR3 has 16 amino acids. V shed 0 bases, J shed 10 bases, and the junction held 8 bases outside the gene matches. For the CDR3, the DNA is TGTGCCAGCAGCGTAGGTTCTAGCGGGGGGGCCGAGGAGCAGTTCTTC. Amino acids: CASSVGSSGGAEEQFF.

The CDR3 nucleotides read TGTGCCAGCAGCTTGCCGGGGGTAGGTGAAGATACGCAGTATTTT. Amino acid sequence: CASSLPGVGEDTQYF. The chain joins TRBV5-4 to TRBJ2-3, with D tentatively TRBD2 (6 bases). V was clipped by 1 base and J by 5 bases, with 14 bases between them. Germline CDR1 is SGHNT and CDR2 is YYREEE (reference sequence). The CDR3 sequence is 15 residues long.

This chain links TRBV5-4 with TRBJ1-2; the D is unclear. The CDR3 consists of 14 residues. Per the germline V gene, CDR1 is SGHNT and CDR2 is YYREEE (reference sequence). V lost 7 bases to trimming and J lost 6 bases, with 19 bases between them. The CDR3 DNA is TGTGCCAGCTCCCCTAAGGAGACTGTGAATGGCTACACCTTC. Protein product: CASSPKETVNGYTF.

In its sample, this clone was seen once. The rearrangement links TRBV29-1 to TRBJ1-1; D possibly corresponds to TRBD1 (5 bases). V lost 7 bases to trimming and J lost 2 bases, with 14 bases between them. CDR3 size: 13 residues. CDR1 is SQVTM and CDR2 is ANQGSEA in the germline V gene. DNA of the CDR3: TGCAGCGCCGCGGGGCAGGCAAACACTGAAGCTTTCTTT. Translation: CSAAGQANTEAFF.